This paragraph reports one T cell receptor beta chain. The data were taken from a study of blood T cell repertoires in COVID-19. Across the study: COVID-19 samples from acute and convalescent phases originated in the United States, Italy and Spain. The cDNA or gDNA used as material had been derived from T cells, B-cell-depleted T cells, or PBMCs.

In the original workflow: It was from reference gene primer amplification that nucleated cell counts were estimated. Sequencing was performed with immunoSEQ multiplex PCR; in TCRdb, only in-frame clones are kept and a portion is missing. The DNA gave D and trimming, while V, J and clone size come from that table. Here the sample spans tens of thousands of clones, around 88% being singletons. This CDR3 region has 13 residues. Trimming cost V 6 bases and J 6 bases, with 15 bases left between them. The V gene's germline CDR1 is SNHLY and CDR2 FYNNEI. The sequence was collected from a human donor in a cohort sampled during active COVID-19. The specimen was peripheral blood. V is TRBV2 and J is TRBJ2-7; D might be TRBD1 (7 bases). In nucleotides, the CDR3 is TGTGCCAGCAGGGAGGGCTCAGGGGGCGAGCAGTACTTC. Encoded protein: CASREGSGGEQYF.